A selection of T cell receptor beta chains follows, all from one sample in a study of cytomegalovirus exposure and HLA in healthy donors. Clones were read by immunoSEQ multiplex PCR, and TCRdb kept only the in-frame ones, dropping some. The sample lists around 200,000 clones; 60% to 85% were seen once. Sequencing was carried out using PBMCs. The receptor set was obtained from a man aged 40-49 years in good health and CMV-seronegative. Each CDR3 is given with its conserved first and last residue. D genes are given only for firm matches. Rows give clone size only sometimes, using once, few, many, or a class for an expanded clone.

J gene	D gene	clone size	V gene	CDR3 DNA	CDR3 protein
TRBJ1-6	.	.	TRBV7-9	TGTGCCAGCAGCTTAGGGCAGCGGGCTTCACCCCTCCACTTT	CASSLGQRASPLHF
TRBJ1-5	.	.	TRBV28	TGTGCCAGCAGTCTCCAGGAGCCCCAGCATTTT	CASSLQEPQHF
TRBJ1-2	.	.	TRBV5-4	TGTGCCAGCAGCCCACAGGGAGACTATGGCTACACCTTC	CASSPQGDYGYTF
TRBJ1-4	.	.	TRBV10-3	TGTGCCATCAGTGACTCTAATGAAAAACTGTTTTTT	CAISDSNEKLFF
TRBJ2-5	TRBD1	.	TRBV5-1	TGCGCCAGCAGCTGGGGACAGTTCCAAGAGACCCAGTACTTC	CASSWGQFQETQYF
TRBJ2-5	.	once	TRBV5-4	TGTGCCAGCAGCTTGGATGTTAGCGGACCTCCCCAGGAGACCCAGTACTTC	CASSLDVSGPPQETQYF
TRBJ2-3	TRBD1	.	TRBV5-1	TGCGCCAGCAGCTGGACAGGAGATACGCAGTATTTT	CASSWTGDTQYF
TRBJ2-3	TRBD1	.	TRBV7-2	TGTGCCAGCAGCCTGGGACAGGGAGGGGTGGATACGCAGTATTTT	CASSLGQGGVDTQYF
TRBJ2-7	.	.	TRBV15	TGTGCCACCAGCGGAGAAGTGGGCCCCACCTACGAGCAGTACTTC	CATSGEVGPTYEQYF
TRBJ2-3	TRBD2	few	TRBV18	TGTGCCAGCTCACCACCGACTAGCGGGAATCAGTATTTT	CASSPPTSGNQYF
TRBJ1-1	.	.	TRBV4-3	TGCGCCAGCAGCCAGGCACCAATGATGAACACTGAAGCTTTCTTT	CASSQAPMMNTEAFF
TRBJ2-1	TRBD1	.	TRBV4-1	TGCGCCAGCAGCCAAGTTGGGACAGGGCCTTGGGATGAGCAGTTCTTC	CASSQVGTGPWDEQFF
TRBJ1-2	.	.	TRBV5-6	TGTGCCAGCAGCTTAGGTAGAGGAGGCTACACCTTC	CASSLGRGGYTF
TRBJ2-7	TRBD1	.	TRBV4-1	TGCGCCAGCAGCCAGACCGGGACAGGGGACTACGAGCAGTACTTC	CASSQTGTGDYEQYF
TRBJ1-5	.	few	TRBV28	TGTGCCAGCAGTTTCCCCACCACATGGGGCAGCAATCAGCCCCAGCATTTT	CASSFPTTWGSNQPQHF
TRBJ1-5	.	.	TRBV6-1	TGTGCCAGCAGTGAGTACAGCAGCAATCAGCCCCAGCATTTT	CASSEYSSNQPQHF
TRBJ2-1	TRBD2	.	TRBV4-1	TGCGCCAGCAGCCAATCCGGGACTAACAATGAGCAGTTCTTC	CASSQSGTNNEQFF
TRBJ1-2	.	.	TRBV7-6	TGTGCCAGCAGCGCCTCCCAGGGGCCTGGTGGTGGCTACACCTTC	CASSASQGPGGGYTF
TRBJ1-1	TRBD1	.	TRBV10-3	TGTGCCATCAGAGTGGCAGGGGGAAACACTGAAGCTTTCTTT	CAIRVAGGNTEAFF
TRBJ2-5	TRBD2	.	TRBV19	TGTGCCAGTATGGACGGTGGAGCGGGAGACCGGGAGACCCAGTACTTC	CASMDGGAGDRETQYF
TRBJ1-1	.	.	TRBV4-3	TGCGCCAGCAGCCTCGAGCTGAACACTGAAGCTTTCTTT	CASSLELNTEAFF
TRBJ2-5	TRBD1	once	TRBV13	TGTGCCAGCAGCGGGGGGACAGGGGAGTGGCAGTACTTC	CASSGGTGEWQYF
TRBJ1-1	TRBD1	few	TRBV7-2	TGTGCCAGCAGCTTTATAGAAGGGGGCAAGACAGAAGCTTTCTTT	CASSFIEGGKTEAFF
TRBJ1-2	.	.	TRBV7-9	TGTTCCAGCAGCTTCACAGGGAACTATGGCTACACCTTC	CSSSFTGNYGYTF
TRBJ2-5	.	.	TRBV7-3	TGTGCCAGCAGCTTAATGCCAGGGGCCCCAGAGACCCAGTACTTC	CASSLMPGAPETQYF
TRBJ2-7	TRBD1	.	TRBV9	TGTGCCAGCAGCCCTGAGACAGGGTCGTACTACGAGCAGTACTTC	CASSPETGSYYEQYF
TRBJ2-1	.	.	TRBV16	TGTGCCAGCAGCCAATCGTTGGCAGACAATGAGCAGTTCTTC	CASSQSLADNEQFF
TRBJ1-1	TRBD1	once	TRBV28	TGTGCCAGCACCTTAGGACAGGGGAGAAGAAACACTGAAGCTTTCTTT	CASTLGQGRRNTEAFF
TRBJ2-7	.	.	TRBV28	TGTGCCAGCAGTTCGGGGTCAGGAGGGTCCTACGAGCAGTACTTC	CASSSGSGGSYEQYF
TRBJ1-1	.	.	TRBV2	TGTGCCAGCAGTGTTGGGGGGTCTACTGAAGCTTTCTTT	CASSVGGSTEAFF
TRBJ2-7	TRBD1	.	TRBV7-9	TGTGCCAGCAGCGCGTCGGACAGGTCTGGGGAGCAGTACTTC	CASSASDRSGEQYF
TRBJ2-7	.	.	TRBV7-9	TGTGCCAGCAGCTTAGTAAATGCTGGTTGGACGGAGGGGGAGCAGTACTTC	CASSLVNAGWTEGEQYF
TRBJ1-2	TRBD1	.	TRBV15	TGTGCCACCAGCAGAGATCAGGGGGCGTATGGCTACACCTTC	CATSRDQGAYGYTF
TRBJ1-2	TRBD1	.	TRBV19	TGTGCCAGTAGGACTCGGGACAGGGTAAATGGCTACACCTTC	CASRTRDRVNGYTF
TRBJ1-1	.	.	TRBV19	TGTGCCAGTAGTATTAGTGGAGGGAACACTGAAGCTTTCTTT	CASSISGGNTEAFF
TRBJ1-1	.	.	TRBV6-1	TGTGCCAGCAGACAGGGTCTGAACACTGAAGCTTTCTTT	CASRQGLNTEAFF
TRBJ1-3	.	.	TRBV7-8	TGTGCCAGCAGCGAAGGGACTTTTTGGGGAAACACCATATATTTT	CASSEGTFWGNTIYF